Given below is one T cell receptor (beta chain) in context. No antigen is known for it. The gene symbols are mouse symbols. Coverage ceases 4 residues before the CDR3 finishes, and the germline J gene fills in the end. This specimen includes other DNA sequences encoding the same CDR3. This entry comes from a study of CD8+ T cells in alopecia areata. The overall study: Skin from approximately 6-12-month-old C3H/HeJ graft donors with spontaneous alopecia went to approximately 7-11-week-old female C3H/HeJ mice. Study outcomes and limitations: Normal scalp showed lower clonality than lesional scalp, especially alopecia totalis/universalis. Sequences from scalp samples also cover resident alphabeta T cells of normal skin.

As the sequencing template, cDNA was produced by extracting RNA and reverse transcribing it. Data came from immunoSEQ multiplex PCR; TCRdb stores just in-frame clones and leaves some out. This record lists around 300,000 clones, none seen once only, and the top ten clones contain 1.2%. Germline assignment: CDR1 SGHDT and CDR2 FRDEAV. V gave up 4 bases and J gave up 2 bases; unmatched junction bases: 3. The CDR3 length is 14 residues. A panel of CD4, CD8alpha, NKG2D, NKG2ACE and other markers served to sort pooled cutaneous lymph node cells. The TCR was taken from a C3H/HeJ mouse with alopecia areata. The mice in this strain carry MHC haplotype H2-k. This chain joins TRBV14 and TRBJ2-5, with 8 bases fitting TRBD2. The sequencing input was CD4+ T cells sorted from a lymph node. The CDR3 sequence: CASSPGTGQDTQYF. The sequenced part of the CDR3 DNA is TGTGCCAGCAGTCCCGGGACTGGCCAAGAC.